The clone carrying this T cell receptor (beta chain) was detected only once. The antigen is unknown. The repertoire was sequenced with immunoSEQ multiplex PCR; TCRdb's copy has only in-frame clones and lacks some. The sample consists of 100,000 to 150,000 clones, around 90% of them appearing once. The entry originates in a study of T cell responses to AZD1222 COVID-19 vaccine. Study-wide findings and caveats: No day 14 peak samples; only post-peak repertoires were characterized. Seropositive at baseline were only a handful of AZD1222 recipients. Unmutated variant regions are reportedly the target of nearly half of TCRs that are spike-specific. The donor cohort was predominantly white British with a female majority, and clonal diversity may have been underestimated.

With 6 bases removed from V and 9 bases from J, the gap between germline ends came to 13 bases. Germline CDR1 is MNHNY and CDR2 is SVGAGI (reference sequence). The CDR3 sequence is 12 residues long. The rearrangement uses TRBV6-6 and TRBJ2-3, with a weak D call TRBD1 (7 bases). This clonotype originated in an adult in good health. The starting material was peripheral blood, obtained on day 0 of AZD1222 vaccination. The CDR3 nucleotides read TGTGCCAGCAGCCGGGACAGCGGGACGCAGTATTTT. It yields the protein CASSRDSGTQYF.